The clone carrying this TCR beta chain has a count of ten or more. The sample comes from a study of neurological immune-mediated disorders. V lost 0 bases and J lost 3, with 3 bases in between. The CDR3 length is 11 residues. Germline V gives CDR1 DFQATT, CDR2 SNEGSKA (reference sequence). Via MiXCR, TCRdb re-called the 5' RACE reads, giving one row per CDR3 protein. The sample lists tens of thousands of distinct CDR3 sequences, just over 2.5% occurring once. The clonotype comes from a woman in her twenties or thirties with multiple sclerosis. The chain employs TRBV20-1 and TRBJ2-7; the D is unclear. The sample consisted of PBMCs. The CDR3 reads CSARDFYEQYF. For the CDR3, the DNA is TGCAGTGCTAGAGATTTCTACGAGCAGTACTTC.